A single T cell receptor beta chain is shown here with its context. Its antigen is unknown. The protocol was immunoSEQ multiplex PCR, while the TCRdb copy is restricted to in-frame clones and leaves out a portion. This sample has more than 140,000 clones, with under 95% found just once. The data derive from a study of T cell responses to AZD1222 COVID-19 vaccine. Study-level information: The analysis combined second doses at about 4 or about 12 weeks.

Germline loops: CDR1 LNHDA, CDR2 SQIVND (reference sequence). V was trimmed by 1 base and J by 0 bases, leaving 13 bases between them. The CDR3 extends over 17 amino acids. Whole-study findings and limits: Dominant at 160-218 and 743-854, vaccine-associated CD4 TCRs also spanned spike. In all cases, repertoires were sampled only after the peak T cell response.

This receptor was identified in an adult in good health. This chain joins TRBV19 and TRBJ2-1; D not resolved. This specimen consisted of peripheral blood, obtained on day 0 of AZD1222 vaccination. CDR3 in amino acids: CASSIGAGSSSYNEQFF. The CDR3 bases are TGTGCCAGTAGTATAGGGGCCGGCAGTAGCTCCTACAATGAGCAGTTCTTC.